The 9 T cell receptor beta chains presented below share a single source sample, sequenced in a study of blood T cell repertoires in COVID-19. Profiling relied on immunoSEQ multiplex PCR, and the TCRdb table lists in-frame clones only, not all of them. The sample lists nearly 80,000 clones, roughly 80% occurring once. The sequenced sample consisted of peripheral blood. Receptors were obtained from a woman in her 70s with acute or convalescent COVID-19.

This sequence joins TRBV19 and TRBJ2-1; D remains unclear. Per germline, CDR1 LNHDA and CDR2 SQIVND (reference sequence). The CDR3 is 17 amino acids. Trimming took 5 bases from V and 10 from J, leaving 27 bases between them. DNA of the CDR3: TGTGCCAGTAGTCCGCCGGGTCGCCTCTCTACCGGGTCGGAGCAGTTCTTC. This gives the protein CASSPPGRLSTGSEQFF.

The chain combines TRBV5-8 with TRBJ2-1, with 7 bases aligning to TRBD1. The junction had 4 bases not matched to a gene; V was cut back by 0 bases and J by 4 bases. Germline V gene sequence: CDR1 SGHTS, CDR2 YDEGEE. The CDR3 runs to 15 residues. The CDR3 DNA sequence: TGTGCCAGCAGCTTGGAGACAGGGAAGTACAATGAGCAGTTCTTC. Translation gives CASSLETGKYNEQFF. The variable domain in full, with the rest retrieved from reference TRBV5-8 and TRBJ2-1, is EAGVTQSPTHLIKTRGQQATLRCSPISGHTSVYWYQQALGLGLQFLLWYDEGEERNRGNFPPRFSGRQFPNYSSELNVNALELEDSALYLCASSLETGKYNEQFFGPGTRLTVL.

The count of this clone is one. DNA of the CDR3: TGTGCCAGCAGCAAAGACATTAACACTGAAGCTTTCTTT. Protein product: CASSKDINTEAFF. V gene TRBV7-9 combines with J gene TRBJ1-1, with D unresolved. The CDR3 has 13 amino acids. The germline V and J ends were trimmed by 5 bases and 2 bases, with 9 bases remaining between them. Germline CDR1 reads SEHNR; CDR2 reads FQNEAQ (reference sequence). The complete variable domain, with remaining parts taken from reference TRBV7-9 and TRBJ1-1, reads DTGVSQNPRHKITKRGQNVTFRCDPISEHNRLYWYRQTLGQGPEFLTYFQNEAQLEKSRLLSDRFSAERPKGSFSTLEIQRTEQGDSAMYLCASSKDINTEAFFGQGTRLTVV.

The gene calls are TRBV5-1 and TRBJ1-6; TRBD1 is a possible D gene (6 bases). CDR1 SGHRS and CDR2 YFSETQ come from the germline V gene. The CDR3 loop spans 17 amino acids. V shed 4 bases and J shed 10 bases, with 24 bases lying between them. In nucleotides, the CDR3 is TGCGCCAGCAGCCCGAGGGTGGGGGCTTCAGCCAAGTCACCCCTCCACTTT. Its protein is CASSPRVGASAKSPLHF.

This chain uses TRBV14 with TRBJ1-2, with 9 bases fitting TRBD1. The CDR3 covers 13 residues. V gave up 1 base and J gave up 11 bases; unmatched junction bases: 5. CDR1 SGHDN and CDR2 FVKESK come from the germline V gene. The CDR3 sequence is CASSQAGQGKYTF. The DNA for the CDR3 is TGTGCCAGCAGCCAAGCTGGACAGGGGAAGTACACCTTC.

This sequence joins TRBV15 and TRBJ2-1, with TRBD2 matching over 10 bases. The CDR3 is 18 residues long. Per germline, CDR1 LNHNV and CDR2 YYDKDF (reference sequence). The junction had 7 bases not matched to a gene; V was cut back by 0 bases and J by 2 bases. CDR3 amino acids: CATSRDLSGRVTYNEQFF. The CDR3 DNA reads as TGTGCCACCAGCAGAGATCTAAGCGGGAGGGTAACCTACAATGAGCAGTTCTTC.

The CDR3 protein is CASSLGLGSGQETQYF. DNA of the CDR3: TGTGCCAGCAGCTTAGGGCTGGGGAGTGGCCAAGAGACCCAGTACTTC. The chain is built from TRBV7-6 and TRBJ2-5; TRBD2 might be the D (5 bases). Germline V gene lookup returns CDR1 SGHVS and CDR2 FNYEAQ. The V gene lost 1 base and the J gene lost 1 base, with 13 bases spanning the gap. The CDR3 runs 16 residues. The full variable domain, rest sourced from reference TRBV7-6 and TRBJ2-5, is GAGVSQSPRYKVTKRGQDVALRCDPISGHVSLYWYRQALGQGPEFLTYFNYEAQQDKSGLPNDRFSAERPEGSISTLTIQRTEQRDSAMYRCASSLGLGSGQETQYFGPGTRLLVL.

This chain uses TRBV2 with TRBJ2-5; D might be TRBD1 (7 bases). This CDR3 contains 13 residues. Germline CDR1 SNHLY, CDR2 FYNNEI. Trimming stripped 5 bases from V and 5 bases from J, with 12 bases between. The CDR3 loop is CASSTTGRETQYF. CDR3 sequence (DNA): TGTGCCAGCAGTACGACAGGGAGGGAGACCCAGTACTTC.

The chain recombines TRBV19 with TRBJ1-5, with 7 positions matching TRBD1. Germline V gene sequence: CDR1 LNHDA, CDR2 SQIVND (reference sequence). Trimming cost V 9 bases and J 1 base; bases outside gene matches: 9. The CDR3 covers 15 residues. CDR3 sequence: CASNSRGLSNQPQHF. In nucleotides, the CDR3 is TGTGCCAGCAATTCTAGGGGGCTAAGCAATCAGCCCCAGCATTTT. The variable domain in full, completed from reference TRBV19 and TRBJ1-5, reads DGGITQSPKYLFRKEGQNVTLSCEQNLNHDAMYWYRQDPGQGLRLIYYSQIVNDFQKGDIAEGYSVSREKKESFPLTVTSAQKNPTAFYLCASNSRGLSNQPQHFGDGTRLSIL.